The entry below describes one T cell receptor (beta chain). Its antigen is unidentified. These data originate in a study of metastatic and nonmetastatic thyroid tumors. About the study: Malignant thyroid and benign thyroid patients provided blood and tumor or nodule tissue whose repertoires were compared.

How the authors handled the data: For papillary thyroid cancer, a distant-metastasis classifier was constructed from CDR3 differences observed across clinicopathological groups. TCRdb re-called the PCR reads with MiXCR. The V and J calls were not made by the authors but by TCRdb's processing. Among over 11,000 clones listed, over 25% were seen once. Study-wide results and caveats: Benign nodules were reported to have significantly lower TCR beta diversity than malignant thyroid tumors, in blood and tumor.

The germline V and J ends were trimmed by 4 bases and 8 bases, with 15 bases remaining between them. Germline CDR1 reads LGHDT; CDR2 reads YNNKEL (reference sequence). The CDR3 loop spans 14 amino acids. Patients were all untreated before their thyroid surgery. Material: tumor tissue. The TCR comes from a female donor with papillary thyroid cancer or a benign thyroid nodule (not recorded which). Some clones in this sample may be carry-over from other donors' samples. The gene calls are TRBV3-1 and TRBJ2-4, with D unresolved. In DNA form, the CDR3 reads TGTGCCAGCAGCCTAGGTGCAAGCGCGGACATTCAGTACTTC. This translates into CASSLGASADIQYF.